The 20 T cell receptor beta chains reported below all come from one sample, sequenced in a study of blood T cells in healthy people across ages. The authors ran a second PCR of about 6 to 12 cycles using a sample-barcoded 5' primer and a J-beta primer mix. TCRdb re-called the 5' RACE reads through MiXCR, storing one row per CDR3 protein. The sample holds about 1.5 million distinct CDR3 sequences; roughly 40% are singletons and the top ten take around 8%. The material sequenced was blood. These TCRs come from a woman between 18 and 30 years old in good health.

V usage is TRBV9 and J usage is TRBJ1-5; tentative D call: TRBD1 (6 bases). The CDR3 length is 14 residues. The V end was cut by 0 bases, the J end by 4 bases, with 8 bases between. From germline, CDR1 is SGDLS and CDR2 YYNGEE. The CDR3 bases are TGTGCCAGCAGCGTAGATACAGGGAATCAGCCCCAGCATTTT. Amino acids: CASSVDTGNQPQHF.

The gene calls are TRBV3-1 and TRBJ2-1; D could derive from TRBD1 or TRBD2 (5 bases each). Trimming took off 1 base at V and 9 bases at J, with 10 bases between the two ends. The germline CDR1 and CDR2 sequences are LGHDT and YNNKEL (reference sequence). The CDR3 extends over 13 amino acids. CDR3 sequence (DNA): TGTGCCAGCAGCCAAGGGGGGTCGAGTGAGCAGTTCTTC. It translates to CASSQGGSSEQFF.

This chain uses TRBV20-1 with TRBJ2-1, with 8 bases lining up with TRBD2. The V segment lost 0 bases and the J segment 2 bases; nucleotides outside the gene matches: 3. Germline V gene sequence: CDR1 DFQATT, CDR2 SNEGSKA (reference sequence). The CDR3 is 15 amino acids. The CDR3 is CSAREAGRAYNEQFF. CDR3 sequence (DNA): TGCAGTGCTAGAGAGGCCGGGAGGGCCTACAATGAGCAGTTCTTC.

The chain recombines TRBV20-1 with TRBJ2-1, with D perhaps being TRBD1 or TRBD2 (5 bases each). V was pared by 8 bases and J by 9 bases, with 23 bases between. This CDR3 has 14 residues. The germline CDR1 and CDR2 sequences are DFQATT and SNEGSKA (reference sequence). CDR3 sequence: CSFGGQGRLAEQFF. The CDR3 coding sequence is TGCAGTTTTGGCGGGCAGGGACGATTGGCTGAGCAGTTCTTC.

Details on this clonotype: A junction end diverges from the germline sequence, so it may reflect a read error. The DNA for the CDR3 is TGCGCCAGCAGCCAACGGACTAGCGGCAAAGAGGCCCAGTACTTC. This sequence encodes CASSQRTSGKEAQYF. V usage is TRBV4-1 and J usage is TRBJ2-5; 10 positions agree with TRBD2. CDR1 MGHRA and CDR2 YSYEKL come from the germline V gene. There are 15 residues in the CDR3.

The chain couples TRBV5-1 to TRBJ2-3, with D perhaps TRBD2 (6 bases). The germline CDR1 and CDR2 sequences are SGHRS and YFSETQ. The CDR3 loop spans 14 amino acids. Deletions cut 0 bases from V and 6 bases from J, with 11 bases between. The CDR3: CASSLAREDDTQYF. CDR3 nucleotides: TGCGCCAGCAGCTTGGCCAGGGAGGACGATACGCAGTATTTT.

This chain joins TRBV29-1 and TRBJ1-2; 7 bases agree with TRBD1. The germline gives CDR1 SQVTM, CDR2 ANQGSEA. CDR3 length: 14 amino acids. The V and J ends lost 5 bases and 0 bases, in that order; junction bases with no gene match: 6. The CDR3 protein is CSVSPGGPNYGYTF. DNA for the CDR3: TGCAGCGTTAGCCCAGGGGGTCCTAACTATGGCTACACCTTC.

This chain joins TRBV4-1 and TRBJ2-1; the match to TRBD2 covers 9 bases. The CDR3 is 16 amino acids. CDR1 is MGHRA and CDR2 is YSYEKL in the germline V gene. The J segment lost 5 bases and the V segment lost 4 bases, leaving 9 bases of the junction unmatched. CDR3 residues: CASSLRLAAFDNEQFF. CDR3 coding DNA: TGCGCCAGCAGCCTTCGACTAGCGGCTTTCGACAATGAGCAGTTCTTC.

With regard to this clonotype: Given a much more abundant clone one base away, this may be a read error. The CDR3 DNA follows: TGTGCCGCCAGTGGGTCTACTGAGCAGTTCTTC. Translation: CAASGSTEQFF. This chain connects TRBV24-1 to TRBJ2-1; no clear D gene. Germline loops: CDR1 KGHDR, CDR2 SFDVKD. This CDR3 is built from 11 residues.

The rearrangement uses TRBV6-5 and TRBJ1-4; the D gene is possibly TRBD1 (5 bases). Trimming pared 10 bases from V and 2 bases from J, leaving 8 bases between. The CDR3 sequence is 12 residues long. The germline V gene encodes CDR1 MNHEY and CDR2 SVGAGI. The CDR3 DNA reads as TGTGCCACGGGGGGGACTAATGAAAAACTGTTTTTT. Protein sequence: CATGGTNEKLFF.

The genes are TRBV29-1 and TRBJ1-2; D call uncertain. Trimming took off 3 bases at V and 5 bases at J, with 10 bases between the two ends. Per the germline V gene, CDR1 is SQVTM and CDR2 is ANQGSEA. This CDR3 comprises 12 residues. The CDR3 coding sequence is TGCAGCGTTGATTGGCAGAGGTATGGCTACACCTTC. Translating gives CSVDWQRYGYTF.

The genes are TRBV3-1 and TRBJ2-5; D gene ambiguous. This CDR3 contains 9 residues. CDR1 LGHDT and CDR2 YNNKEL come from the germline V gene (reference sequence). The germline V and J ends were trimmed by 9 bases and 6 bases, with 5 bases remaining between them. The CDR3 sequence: CASGQTQYF. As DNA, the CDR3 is TGTGCCAGTGGACAGACCCAGTACTTC.

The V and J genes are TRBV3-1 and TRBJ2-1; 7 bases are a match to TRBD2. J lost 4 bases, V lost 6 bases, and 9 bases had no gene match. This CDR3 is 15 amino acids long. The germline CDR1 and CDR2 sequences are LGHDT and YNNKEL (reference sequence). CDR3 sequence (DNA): TGTGCCAGCAGTGATGGACTAGGGACTTACAATGAGCAGTTCTTC. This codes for CASSDGLGTYNEQFF.

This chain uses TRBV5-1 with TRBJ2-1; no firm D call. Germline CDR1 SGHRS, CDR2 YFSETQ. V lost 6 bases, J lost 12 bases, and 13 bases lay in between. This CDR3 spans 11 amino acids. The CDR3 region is CASIEAGRQFF. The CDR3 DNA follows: TGCGCCAGCATCGAAGCTGGCCGGCAGTTCTTC.

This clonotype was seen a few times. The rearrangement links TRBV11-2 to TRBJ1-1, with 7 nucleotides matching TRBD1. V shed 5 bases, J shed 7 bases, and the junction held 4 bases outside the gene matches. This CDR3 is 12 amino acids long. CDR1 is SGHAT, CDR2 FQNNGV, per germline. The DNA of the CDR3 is TGTGCCAGCAGCGTGACAGGGAGTGAAGCTTTCTTT. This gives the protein CASSVTGSEAFF.

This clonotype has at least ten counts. For the CDR3, the DNA is TGTGCCATCAGTGAGTCGGGGGGTCTCGCCACCTTC. This translates into CAISESGGLATF. The V and J genes are TRBV10-3 and TRBJ1-2; the D gene is possibly TRBD1 (5 bases). The germline gives CDR1 ENHRY, CDR2 SYGVKD. This CDR3 is 12 amino acids long. V was trimmed by 0 bases and J by 13 bases, leaving 12 bases between them.

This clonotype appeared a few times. The CDR3 sequence is CSAKGNTEAFF. The DNA for the CDR3 is TGCAGTGCTAAGGGGAACACTGAAGCTTTCTTT. The chain couples TRBV20-1 to TRBJ1-1; D unclear. This CDR3 has 11 residues. Germline CDR1 reads DFQATT; CDR2 reads SNEGSKA (reference sequence). V dropped 4 bases and J dropped 1 base, with 4 bases sitting between them.

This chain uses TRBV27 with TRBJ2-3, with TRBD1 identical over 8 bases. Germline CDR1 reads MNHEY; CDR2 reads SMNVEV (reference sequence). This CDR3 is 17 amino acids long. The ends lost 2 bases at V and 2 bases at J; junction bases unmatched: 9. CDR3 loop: CASSLVSRTGPTDTQYF. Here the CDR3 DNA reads TGTGCCAGCAGTTTAGTCAGTAGGACAGGGCCCACAGATACGCAGTATTTT.

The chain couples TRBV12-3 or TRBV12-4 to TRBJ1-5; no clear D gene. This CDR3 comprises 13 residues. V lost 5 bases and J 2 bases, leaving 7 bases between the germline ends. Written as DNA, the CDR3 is TGTGCCAGCAGTGCCCGAGGCAATCAGCCCCAGCATTTT. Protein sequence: CASSARGNQPQHF.

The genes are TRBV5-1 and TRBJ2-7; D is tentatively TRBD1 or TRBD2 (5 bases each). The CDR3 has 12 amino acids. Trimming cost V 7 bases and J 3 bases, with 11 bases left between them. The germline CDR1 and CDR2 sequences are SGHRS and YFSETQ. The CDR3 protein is CASGEGNYEQYF. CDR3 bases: TGCGCCAGCGGAGAGGGGAACTACGAGCAGTACTTC.